Presented here are 23 T cell receptor beta chains from one specimen sequenced in a study of T cells after yellow fever vaccination. MiXCR, applied by TCRdb to the 5' RACE reads, yields one record per CDR3 protein. The data contain 300,000 to 350,000 distinct CDR3 sequences, about 10% of them singletons. The starting material was CD4+ T cells sorted from PBMCs, obtained 45 days after the yellow fever booster vaccination. The receptors stem from a young man who received the YFV17D yellow fever vaccine.

The V and J genes are TRBV7-3 and TRBJ2-5; 12 positions match TRBD2. This CDR3 has 18 amino acids. J lost 2 bases, V lost 0 bases, and 7 bases had no gene match. Germline CDR1 SGHTA, CDR2 FQGTGA. DNA of the CDR3: TGTGCCAGCAGCTTAACGGGACTAGCGGGCCCGAATCAAGAGACCCAGTACTTC. Its protein is CASSLTGLAGPNQETQYF. Based on the CDR3 plus reference TRBV7-3 and TRBJ2-5, the full variable domain is GAGVSQTPSNKVTEKGKYVELRCDPISGHTALYWYRQSLGQGPEFLIYFQGTGAADDSGLPNDRFFAVRPEGSVSTLKIQRTERGDSAVYLCASSLTGLAGPNQETQYFGPGTRLLVL.

The chain is built from TRBV7-2 and TRBJ2-1; D ambiguous. CDR1 and CDR2 (germline): SGHTA, FQGNSA. V was cut by 1 base and J by 3 bases, with 7 bases left in between. This CDR3 region has 14 residues. This chain's CDR3 is CASSLGWGYNEQFF. The CDR3 region has the DNA TGTGCCAGCAGCTTAGGTTGGGGCTACAATGAGCAGTTCTTC.

This clonotype was picked up many times. J is TRBJ2-1 and V is TRBV5-6; D is uncertain. The CDR3 totals 12 residues. The germline V gene encodes CDR1 SGHDT and CDR2 YYEEEE. With 2 bases removed from V and 16 bases from J, the gap between germline ends came to 16 bases. The CDR3 nucleotides are TGTGCCAGCAGCTTCCGAGATCGGGCGCCATTCTTC. This translates into CASSFRDRAPFF.

This clonotype was found a few times. This chain joins TRBV4-2 and TRBJ1-6; D is ambiguous. Germline loops: CDR1 LGHNA, CDR2 YNFKEQ. Trimming removed 3 bases from V and 7 bases from J, with 10 bases in between. There are 14 residues in the CDR3. The CDR3 DNA follows: TGTGCCAGCAGCCATGATTTAGGGAATTCACCCCTCCACTTT. Amino acid sequence: CASSHDLGNSPLHF.

The table lists this clonotype with many counts. The chain uses TRBV11-1 and TRBJ2-2; D unresolved. V dropped 2 bases and J dropped 5 bases, with 6 bases sitting between them. The CDR3 runs 13 residues. Germline V gene data show CDR1 as SGHAT and CDR2 as FQDESV (reference sequence). In DNA form, the CDR3 reads TGTGCCAGCAGCTTATACGAAACCGGGGAGCTGTTTTTT. It specifies CASSLYETGELFF.

This clonotype was detected many times. This chain uses TRBV28 with TRBJ2-1, with D possibly being TRBD1 or TRBD2 (5 bases each). The ends were cut back, 6 bases at V and 7 bases at J, with 13 bases in the middle. This CDR3 region has 13 residues. The germline V gene encodes CDR1 MDHEN and CDR2 SYDVKM. The CDR3 nucleotides read TGTGCCAGCAGCGTAGTTTGGGGGAATGAGCAGTTCTTC. Protein product: CASSVVWGNEQFF.

This rearrangement joins TRBV28 to TRBJ1-2, with TRBD1 matching over 10 bases. Germline V gene data show CDR1 as MDHEN and CDR2 as SYDVKM. CDR3 length: 14 residues. V lost 4 bases and J lost 4; bases outside the gene matches: 3. The CDR3 region has the DNA TGTGCCAGCAGTTCGGGGGACAGGGGCTATGGCTACACCTTC. Translation gives CASSSGDRGYGYTF.

This chain links TRBV5-6 with TRBJ2-7; D not resolved. There are 13 residues in the CDR3. CDR1 SGHDT and CDR2 YYEEEE come from the germline V gene. Trimming removed 3 bases at V and 1 base at J, with 8 bases between. The CDR3 DNA reads TGTGCCAGCAGCTCCAGGCGATCCTACGAGCAGTACGTC. Translated: CASSSRRSYEQYV.

The V call is TRBV7-2, the J call TRBJ1-5; TRBD1 aligns across 7 bases. CDR1 and CDR2 (germline): SGHTA, FQGNSA. The CDR3 is 17 residues long. After removal of 3 bases from V and 0 bases from J, the junction contained 8 bases not matched to a gene. As DNA, the CDR3 is TGTGCCAGCAGCTTTGCCCAGGGGGGTAATAGCAATCAGCCCCAGCATTTT. It encodes CASSFAQGGNSNQPQHF.

In this sample, this clonotype turned up many times. The chain recombines TRBV20-1 with TRBJ2-4, with TRBD1 as a possible D gene (6 bases). Per the germline V gene, CDR1 is DFQATT and CDR2 is SNEGSKA (reference sequence). Trimming stripped 2 bases from V and 5 bases from J, with 22 bases between. This CDR3 is built from 17 residues. This CDR3 is CSARSSPGGALQNIQYF. CDR3 sequence (DNA): TGCAGTGCTAGATCCTCACCTGGGGGCGCGTTACAAAACATTCAGTACTTC.

This chain links TRBV7-2 with TRBJ2-7; tentatively, D is TRBD2 (5 bases). Trimming left V 5 bases short and J 8 bases short, with 13 bases between. Germline CDR1 is SGHTA and CDR2 is FQGNSA. The CDR3 consists of 12 residues. The CDR3 sequence is CASSQGTGKQYF. The CDR3 DNA sequence: TGTGCCAGCAGCCAAGGCACGGGAAAGCAGTACTTC.

In this sample, this clonotype turned up a few times. This rearrangement joins TRBV5-1 to TRBJ2-1, with D possibly being TRBD2 (6 bases). Germline CDR1 and CDR2: SGHRS and YFSETQ. The CDR3 runs 15 residues. The germline V and J ends were trimmed by 3 bases and 3 bases, with 13 bases remaining between them. The DNA of the CDR3 is TGCGCCAGCAGCTACCAGGGTAGCGGCTACAATGAGCAGTTCTTC. This codes for CASSYQGSGYNEQFF.

The chain carries TRBV6-2 or TRBV6-3 and TRBJ2-7; TRBD1 matches at 7 bases. Germline V lookup: CDR1 MNHEY, CDR2 SVGEGT. The V gene end was trimmed by 7 bases and the J gene end by 2 bases; junction bases not matched to a gene: 5. The CDR3 loop spans 13 amino acids. The CDR3 DNA reads as TGTGCCAGCAAGACGGGACAGACCTACGAGCAGTACGTC. Protein sequence: CASKTGQTYEQYV.

V and J are TRBV4-3 and TRBJ2-5, with TRBD2 as a possible D gene (7 bases). The germline CDR1 and CDR2 sequences are LGHNA and YSLEER. V lost 3 bases and J 4 bases, leaving 24 bases between the germline ends. The CDR3 is 18 amino acids. In DNA form, the CDR3 reads TGCGCCAGCAGCCACGGGTGGGGGGGCAGGTCTGGCCGAGAGACCCAGTACTTC. It encodes CASSHGWGGRSGRETQYF.

This chain joins TRBV4-3 and TRBJ2-2; D is perhaps TRBD1 (5 bases). The germline V gene has CDR1 LGHNA and CDR2 YSLEER. The length of the CDR3 is 14 residues. V was cut by 1 base and J by 6 bases, with 9 bases left in between. CDR3 region: CASSQAEGAGELFF. In DNA, the CDR3 is TGCGCCAGCAGCCAAGCCGAAGGGGCCGGGGAGCTGTTTTTT.

Many counts were recorded for this clonotype. The chain recombines TRBV6-2 or TRBV6-3 with TRBJ2-5, with a weak D call TRBD2 (5 bases). CDR1 MNHEY and CDR2 SVGEGT come from the germline V gene. Trimming took off 0 bases at V and 4 bases at J, with 18 bases between the two ends. CDR3 length equals 17 residues. Here the CDR3 reads CASSYSLPRGSGETQYF. CDR3 coding DNA: TGTGCCAGCAGTTACTCGCTACCTCGAGGCAGCGGAGAGACCCAGTACTTC.

V and J are TRBV12-3 or TRBV12-4 and TRBJ2-1; TRBD1 is a possible D gene (8 bases). V was clipped by 5 bases and J by 8 bases, with 16 bases between them. CDR3 size: 14 residues. The CDR3 region is CASSLWTGRDEQFF. CDR3 in DNA: TGTGCCAGCAGTCTTTGGACAGGGAGGGATGAGCAGTTCTTC.

The V gene is TRBV4-3, the J gene TRBJ1-3; no definite D call. Germline loops: CDR1 LGHNA, CDR2 YSLEER. This CDR3 has 16 amino acids. V dropped 2 bases and J dropped 4 bases, with 15 bases sitting between them. Here the CDR3 reads CASSQYHQGRGNTIYF. The CDR3, as DNA: TGCGCCAGCAGCCAATACCACCAAGGGCGGGGAAACACCATATATTTT.

This clonotype occurred a few times. This chain joins TRBV5-1 and TRBJ2-7; possibly TRBD1 or TRBD2 for D (5 bases each). V was trimmed by 0 bases and J by 6 bases, leaving 13 bases between them. The CDR3 length is 14 residues. Germline CDR1 SGHRS, CDR2 YFSETQ. The CDR3 loop is CASSLGDPAIEQYF. In DNA, the CDR3 is TGCGCCAGCAGCTTGGGGGACCCGGCCATCGAGCAGTACTTC. Full variable domain (outside the CDR3, taken from reference TRBV5-1 and TRBJ2-7): KAGVTQTPRYLIKTRGQQVTLSCSPISGHRSVSWYQQTPGQGLQFLFEYFSETQRNKGNFPGRFSGRQFSNSRSEMNVSTLELGDSALYLCASSLGDPAIEQYFGPGTRLTVT.

This clonotype was detected a few times. The chain links TRBV6-1 to TRBJ1-5, with TRBD1 as a possible D gene (6 bases). V dropped 6 bases and J dropped 6 bases, with 15 bases sitting between them. The CDR3 has 14 residues. The V gene's germline CDR1 is MNHNS and CDR2 SASEGT. The CDR3 protein is CASRTGFRGQPQHF. The CDR3 DNA is TGTGCCAGCAGGACAGGTTTCCGCGGTCAGCCCCAGCATTTT.

This clonotype was counted only a few times. The V and J genes are TRBV7-2 and TRBJ1-6; D might be TRBD1 (6 bases). This CDR3 comprises 15 residues. Trimming took off 7 bases at V and 7 bases at J, with 17 bases between the two ends. Per germline, CDR1 SGHTA and CDR2 FQGNSA. The CDR3 nucleotides read TGTGCCAGCACCGGGGGCAGGGCACTAAATTCACCCCTCCACTTT. Amino acid sequence: CASTGGRALNSPLHF.

This clonotype was recorded at least ten times. CDR3 sequence: CASSFGAGYIYGEAFF. CDR3 nucleotide sequence: TGTGCCAGCAGCTTTGGGGCAGGGTATATCTACGGTGAAGCTTTCTTT. This chain joins TRBV7-9 and TRBJ1-1; D might be TRBD1 (5 bases). This CDR3 is built from 16 residues. Trimming shortened V by 3 bases and J by 7 bases, and 21 bases separated the two germline ends. CDR1 is SEHNR and CDR2 is FQNEAQ in the germline V gene (reference sequence).

This clonotype was counted a few times. The chain recombines TRBV20-1 with TRBJ2-1, with 8 bases matching TRBD2. Germline CDR1 reads DFQATT; CDR2 reads SNEGSKA (reference sequence). The CDR3 totals 13 residues. The ends lost 6 bases at V and 5 bases at J; junction bases unmatched: 6. In DNA, the CDR3 is TGCAGTGCCCGATCGGGGGGGAACAATGAGCAGTTCTTC. It translates to CSARSGGNNEQFF.